This T cell receptor (beta chain) was found in a study of cytomegalovirus exposure and HLA in healthy donors. Background on the study: Most genotyped donors, roughly 83% of 398, had Caucasian-associated genetic ancestry. General study results and limits: For presence/absence analyses, sequencing depth was assumed to be roughly uniform across donors.

Germline lookup yields CDR1 SEHNR and CDR2 FQNEAQ (reference sequence). This CDR3 region has 16 residues. The J segment lost 8 bases and the V segment lost 0 bases, leaving 11 bases of the junction unmatched. The study ran its PCR with 60 Vbeta and 13 Jbeta primers. Sequencing used immunoSEQ multiplex PCR; TCRdb keeps in-frame clones, though not all of them. The profile shows 100,000 to 150,000 clones, 70% to 85% of them singletons. This clone came up a few times. Its antigen is unknown. The sample comprised PBMCs. V and J are TRBV7-9 and TRBJ1-2; 8 nucleotides align to TRBD1. This TCR derives from a woman aged 60-70 years in good health and CMV-seropositive. The CDR3 DNA sequence: TGTGCCAGCAGCTTAGCGCCAGGGGGCGAGAGTGGCGGCTACACCTTC. It yields the protein CASSLAPGGESGGYTF.